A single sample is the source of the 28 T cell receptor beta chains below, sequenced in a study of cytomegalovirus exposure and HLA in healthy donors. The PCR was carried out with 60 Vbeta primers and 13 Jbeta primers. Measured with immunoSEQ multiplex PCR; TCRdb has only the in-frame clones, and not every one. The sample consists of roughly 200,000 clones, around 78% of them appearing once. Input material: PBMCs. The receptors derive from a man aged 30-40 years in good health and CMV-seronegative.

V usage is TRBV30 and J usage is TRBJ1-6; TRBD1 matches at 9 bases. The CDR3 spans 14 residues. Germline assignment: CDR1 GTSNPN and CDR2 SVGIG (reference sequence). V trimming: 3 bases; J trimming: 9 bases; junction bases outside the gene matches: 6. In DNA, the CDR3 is TGTGCCTGGAGCCCGGGACAGGGCTTTTCACCCCTCCACTTT. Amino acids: CAWSPGQGFSPLHF. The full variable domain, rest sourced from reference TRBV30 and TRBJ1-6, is SQTIHQWPATLVQPVGSPLSLECTVEGTSNPNLYWYRQAAGRGLQLLFYSVGIGQISSEVPQNLSASRPQDRQFILSSKKLLLSDSGFYLCAWSPGQGFSPLHFGNGTRLTVT.

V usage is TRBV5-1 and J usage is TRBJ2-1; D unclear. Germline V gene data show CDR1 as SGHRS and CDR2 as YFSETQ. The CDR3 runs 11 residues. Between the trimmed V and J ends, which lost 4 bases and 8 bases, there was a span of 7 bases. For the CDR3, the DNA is TGCGCCAGCAGCGGTAGCTATGAGCAGTTCTTC. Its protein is CASSGSYEQFF.

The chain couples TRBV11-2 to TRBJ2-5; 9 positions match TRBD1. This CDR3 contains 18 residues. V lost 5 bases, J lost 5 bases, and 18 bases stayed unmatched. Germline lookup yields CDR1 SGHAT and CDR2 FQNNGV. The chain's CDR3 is CASSARGAGTGFRETQYF. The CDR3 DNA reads TGTGCCAGCAGCGCTCGGGGTGCCGGGACAGGGTTTCGTGAGACCCAGTACTTC.

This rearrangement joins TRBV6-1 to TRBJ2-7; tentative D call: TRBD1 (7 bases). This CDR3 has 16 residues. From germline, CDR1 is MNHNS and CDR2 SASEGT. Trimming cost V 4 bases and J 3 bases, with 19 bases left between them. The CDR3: CASSGEGGQRRYEQYF. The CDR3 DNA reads TGTGCCAGCAGTGGAGAGGGGGGACAGCGACGCTACGAGCAGTACTTC.

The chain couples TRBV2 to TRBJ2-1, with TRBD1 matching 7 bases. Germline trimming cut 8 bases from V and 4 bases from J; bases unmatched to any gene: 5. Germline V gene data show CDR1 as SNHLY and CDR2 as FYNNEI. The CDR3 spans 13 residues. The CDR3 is CASARTGYNEQFF. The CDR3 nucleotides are TGTGCCAGCGCACGGACAGGTTACAATGAGCAGTTCTTC.

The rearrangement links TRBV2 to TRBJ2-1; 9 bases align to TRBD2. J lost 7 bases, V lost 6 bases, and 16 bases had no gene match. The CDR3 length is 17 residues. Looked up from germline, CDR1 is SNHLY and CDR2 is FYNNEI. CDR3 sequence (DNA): TGTGCCAGCAGGGAGAGACTAGCGGAAAACAAGGGGAATGAGCAGTTCTTC. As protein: CASRERLAENKGNEQFF.

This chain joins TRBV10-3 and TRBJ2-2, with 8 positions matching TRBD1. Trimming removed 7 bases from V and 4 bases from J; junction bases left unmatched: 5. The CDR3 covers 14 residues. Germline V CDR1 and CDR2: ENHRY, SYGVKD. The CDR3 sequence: CAINPGGITGELFF. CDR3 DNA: TGTGCCATCAATCCAGGGGGCATCACCGGGGAGCTGTTTTTT.

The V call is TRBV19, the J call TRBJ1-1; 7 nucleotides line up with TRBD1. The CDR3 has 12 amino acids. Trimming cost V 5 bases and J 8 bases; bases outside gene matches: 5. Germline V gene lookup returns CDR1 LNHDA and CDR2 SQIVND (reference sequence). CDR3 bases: TGTGCCAGTAGTCCTCGGGACAGAGAAGCTTTCTTT. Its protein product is CASSPRDREAFF.

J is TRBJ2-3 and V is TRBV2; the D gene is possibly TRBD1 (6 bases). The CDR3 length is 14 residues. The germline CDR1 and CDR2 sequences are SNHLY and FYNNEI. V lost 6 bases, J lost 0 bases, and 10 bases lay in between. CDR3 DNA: TGTGCCAGCAGCTGGACAGAAAGCACAGATACGCAGTATTTT. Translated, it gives CASSWTESTDTQYF.

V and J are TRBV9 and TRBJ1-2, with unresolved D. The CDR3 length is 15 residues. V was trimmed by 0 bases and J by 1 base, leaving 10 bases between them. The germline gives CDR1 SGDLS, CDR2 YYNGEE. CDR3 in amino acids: CASSVDPRINYGYTF. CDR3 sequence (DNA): TGTGCCAGCAGCGTAGATCCCAGGATTAACTATGGCTACACCTTC.

The CDR3 is CASSSSSGKSYNEQFF. Written as DNA, the CDR3 is TGTGCCAGTAGTTCATCTAGCGGAAAGAGCTACAATGAGCAGTTCTTC. The genes are TRBV19 and TRBJ2-1, with 7 bases identical to TRBD2. J was trimmed by 3 bases and V by 5 bases; bases with no gene match: 10. The germline V gene encodes CDR1 LNHDA and CDR2 SQIVND (reference sequence). This CDR3 contains 16 residues.

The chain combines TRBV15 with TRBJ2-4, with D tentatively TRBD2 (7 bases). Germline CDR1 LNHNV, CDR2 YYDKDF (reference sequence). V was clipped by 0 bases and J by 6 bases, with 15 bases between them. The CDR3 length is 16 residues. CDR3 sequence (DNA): TGTGCCACCAGCAGAGAGGGAGGGGGAGGGGGAAACATTCAGTACTTC. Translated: CATSREGGGGGNIQYF. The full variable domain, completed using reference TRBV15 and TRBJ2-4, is DAMVIQNPRYQVTQFGKPVTLSCSQTLNHNVMYWYQQKSSQAPKLLFHYYDKDFNNEADTPDNFQSRRPNTSFCFLDIRSPGLGDTAMYLCATSREGGGGGNIQYFGAGTRLSVL.

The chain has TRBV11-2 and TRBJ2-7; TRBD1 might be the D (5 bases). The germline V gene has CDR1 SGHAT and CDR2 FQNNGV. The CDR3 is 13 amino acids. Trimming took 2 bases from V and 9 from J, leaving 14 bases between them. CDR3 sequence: CASSLQSGLGQYF. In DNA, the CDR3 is TGTGCCAGCAGCTTACAGTCAGGGTTGGGGCAGTACTTC.

In DNA form, the CDR3 reads TGTGCCAGCAGCGCCCCGGGACTAGCGGGAGTCGGGCAAGAGACCCAGTACTTC. This gives the protein CASSAPGLAGVGQETQYF. J is TRBJ2-5 and V is TRBV9; 14 bases align to TRBD2. Trimming at V came to 3 bases and at J to 2 bases, leaving 9 bases not matched to a gene. The CDR3 contains 18 residues. Germline loops: CDR1 SGDLS, CDR2 YYNGEE.

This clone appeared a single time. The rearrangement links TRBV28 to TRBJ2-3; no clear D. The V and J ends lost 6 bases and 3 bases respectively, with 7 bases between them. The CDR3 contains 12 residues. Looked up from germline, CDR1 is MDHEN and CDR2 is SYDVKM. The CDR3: CASSPRTDTQYF. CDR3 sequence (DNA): TGTGCCAGCAGCCCGAGAACAGATACGCAGTATTTT.

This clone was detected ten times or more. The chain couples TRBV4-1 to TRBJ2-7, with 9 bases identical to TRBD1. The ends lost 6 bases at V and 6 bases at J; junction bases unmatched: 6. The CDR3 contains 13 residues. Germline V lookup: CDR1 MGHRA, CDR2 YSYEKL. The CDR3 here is CASSADRGGEQYF. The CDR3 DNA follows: TGCGCCAGCAGTGCGGACAGGGGAGGCGAGCAGTACTTC.

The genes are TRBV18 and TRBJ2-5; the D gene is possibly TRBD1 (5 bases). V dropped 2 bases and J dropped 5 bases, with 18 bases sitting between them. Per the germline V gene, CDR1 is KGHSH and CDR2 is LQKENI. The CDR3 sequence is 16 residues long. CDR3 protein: CASSPWGGQGSETQYF. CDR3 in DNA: TGTGCCAGCTCACCATGGGGCGGTCAGGGATCGGAGACCCAGTACTTC.

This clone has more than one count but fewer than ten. The CDR3 coding sequence is TGTGCCAGCAGCCCGACCTTCCGGGGGGCGCGTGGTCCAGGGAATGACGAGCAGTACTTC. Translation gives CASSPTFRGARGPGNDEQYF. This sequence joins TRBV28 and TRBJ2-7; TRBD2 is a possible D gene (7 bases). CDR3 length: 20 residues. V lost 6 bases and J 5 bases, leaving 35 bases between the germline ends. CDR1 and CDR2 (germline): MDHEN, SYDVKM.

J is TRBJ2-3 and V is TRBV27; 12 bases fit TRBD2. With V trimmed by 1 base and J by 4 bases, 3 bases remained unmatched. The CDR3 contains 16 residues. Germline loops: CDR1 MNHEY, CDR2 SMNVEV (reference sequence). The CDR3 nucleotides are TGTGCCAGCAGTTTATTACTAGCGGGAGGACCAGATACGCAGTATTTT. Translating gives CASSLLLAGGPDTQYF.

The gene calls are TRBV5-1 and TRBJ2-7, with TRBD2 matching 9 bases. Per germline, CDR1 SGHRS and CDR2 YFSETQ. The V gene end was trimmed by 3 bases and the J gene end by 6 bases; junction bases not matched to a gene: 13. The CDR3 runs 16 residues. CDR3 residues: CASSWQRTSALREQYF. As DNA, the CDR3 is TGCGCCAGCAGCTGGCAAAGGACTAGCGCCCTCCGCGAGCAGTACTTC.

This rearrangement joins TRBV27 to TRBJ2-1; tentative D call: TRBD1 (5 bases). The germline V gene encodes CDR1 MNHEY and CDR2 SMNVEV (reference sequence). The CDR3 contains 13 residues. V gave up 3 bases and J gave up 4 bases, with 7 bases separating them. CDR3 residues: CASSFPGYNEQFF. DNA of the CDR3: TGTGCCAGCAGTTTCCCAGGGTACAATGAGCAGTTCTTC.

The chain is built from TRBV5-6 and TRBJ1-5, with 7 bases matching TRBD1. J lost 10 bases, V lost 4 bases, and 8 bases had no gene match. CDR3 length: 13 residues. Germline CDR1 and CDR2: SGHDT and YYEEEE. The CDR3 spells CASSNSPGGPQHF. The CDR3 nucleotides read TGTGCCAGCAGCAACAGTCCAGGGGGACCCCAGCATTTT.

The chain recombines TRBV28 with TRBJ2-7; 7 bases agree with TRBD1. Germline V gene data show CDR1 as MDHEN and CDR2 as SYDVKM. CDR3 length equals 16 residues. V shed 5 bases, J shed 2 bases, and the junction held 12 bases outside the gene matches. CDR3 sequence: CASSAFTGDLTYEQYF. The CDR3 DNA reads TGTGCCAGCAGTGCCTTTACAGGGGACCTAACCTACGAGCAGTACTTC.

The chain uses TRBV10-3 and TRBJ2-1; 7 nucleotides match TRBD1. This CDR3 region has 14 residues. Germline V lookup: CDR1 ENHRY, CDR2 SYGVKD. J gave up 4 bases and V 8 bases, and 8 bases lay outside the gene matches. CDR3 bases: TGTGCCATCTTTAGGGTCAGGGGGTACAATGAGCAGTTCTTC. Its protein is CAIFRVRGYNEQFF.

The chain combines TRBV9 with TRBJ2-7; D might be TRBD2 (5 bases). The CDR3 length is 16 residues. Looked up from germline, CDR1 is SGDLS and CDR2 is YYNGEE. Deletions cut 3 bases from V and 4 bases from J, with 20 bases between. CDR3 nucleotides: TGTGCCAGCAGCGGAAGAAATAGCGCCGGGAAGTACGAGCAGTACTTC. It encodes CASSGRNSAGKYEQYF.

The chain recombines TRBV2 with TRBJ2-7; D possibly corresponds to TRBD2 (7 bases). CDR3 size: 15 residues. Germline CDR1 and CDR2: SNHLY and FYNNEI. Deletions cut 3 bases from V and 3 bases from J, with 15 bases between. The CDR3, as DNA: TGTGCCAGCAGTGAGGGGGCGGGAGAAATCTACGAGCAGTACTTC. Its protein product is CASSEGAGEIYEQYF.

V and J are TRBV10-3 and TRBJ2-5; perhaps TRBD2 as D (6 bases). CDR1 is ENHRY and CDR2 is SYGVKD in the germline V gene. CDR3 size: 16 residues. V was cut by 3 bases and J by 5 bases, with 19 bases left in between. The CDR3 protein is CAISDPGEGRMETQYF. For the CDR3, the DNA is TGTGCCATCAGTGACCCCGGTGAAGGGAGGATGGAGACCCAGTACTTC.

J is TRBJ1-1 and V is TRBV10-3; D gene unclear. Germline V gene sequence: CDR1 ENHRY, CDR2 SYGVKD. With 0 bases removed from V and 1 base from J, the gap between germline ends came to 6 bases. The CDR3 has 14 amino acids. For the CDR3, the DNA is TGTGCCATCAGTGAGTCTTGGGCGAACACTGAAGCTTTCTTT. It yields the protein CAISESWANTEAFF.